These 22 T cell receptor beta chains originate from one sample sequenced in a study of tumor and adjacent non-tumor tissue in lung cancer. Three rounds of nested PCR, following a modified ARM-PCR protocol, produced the TCRbeta library. TCRdb independently ran MiXCR on the multiplex PCR reads; one entry per CDR3 protein. The table shows around 71,000 distinct CDR3 sequences, with over 55% occurring only once. RNA was extracted from bulk tissue without any cell sorting. The sequenced sample consisted of lung tumor tissue. These receptor sequences come from a woman in her 40s with non-small cell lung cancer.

As regards this clonotype: Its ends do not fully match the called genes, so a read error is possible. The chain's CDR3 is CASSDARVNNYGYTF. The CDR3 coding sequence is TGCGCCAGCAGTGACGCGCGTGTGAATAACTATGGTTACACCTTC. The gene calls are TRBV6-1 and TRBJ1-2; the D is unclear. The CDR3 consists of 15 residues. CDR1 and CDR2 from the germline V gene are MNHNS and SASEGT.

This clonotype came up many times. The chain is built from TRBV5-1 and TRBJ2-7; D call uncertain. This CDR3 is 14 amino acids long. The V and J ends lost 0 bases and 3 bases respectively, with 10 bases between them. CDR1 and CDR2 from the germline V gene are SGHRS and YFSETQ. The CDR3 bases are TGCGCCAGCAGCTTGGAGCAGGTTCTCTACGAGCAGTACTTC. As protein: CASSLEQVLYEQYF.

With regard to this clonotype: Mismatch with germline at one junction end may stem from a read error. V and J are TRBV11-2 and TRBJ1-6; D ambiguous. Germline values: CDR1 SGHAT, CDR2 FQNNGV. This CDR3 has 15 amino acids. The CDR3 sequence: CASSSGGRLNSPLHF. The CDR3 nucleotides read TGTGCAAGCAGCTCGGGCGGACGGCTAAATTCACCCCTCCACTTT.

Regarding this clonotype: Lacking the conserved final phenylalanine or tryptophan, this CDR3 likely reflects a read error. The DNA of the CDR3 is TGTGCCAGCAACTGGTCAGACCTCTATGGGGCCAACGTCCTGACTTTA. Translating gives CASNWSDLYGANVLTL. The chain combines TRBV11-2 with TRBJ2-6; D ambiguous. CDR1 is SGHAT, CDR2 FQNNGV, per germline. This CDR3 region has 16 residues. Trimming removed 7 bases at V and 3 bases at J, with 16 bases between.

A word on this clonotype: Germline and junction disagree at one end, which may indicate a read error. The rearrangement joins TRBV11-2 to TRBJ2-1; D may be TRBD1 (6 bases). CDR1 and CDR2 from the germline V gene are SGHAT and FQNNGV. The CDR3 has 15 amino acids. CDR3 bases: TGTGCCGGCAGCTTACAGGGATGGTCCTACAACGAGCAGTTCTTC. Encoded protein: CAGSLQGWSYNEQFF. Variable domain in full (rest from reference TRBV11-2 and TRBJ2-1): EAGVAQSPRYKIIEKRQSVAFWCNPISGHATLYWYQQILGQGPKLLIQFQNNGVVDDSQLPKDRFSAERLKGVDSTLKIQPAKLEDSAVYLCAGSLQGWSYNEQFFGPGTRLTVL.

Of note for this clonotype: A much larger clone lies a single base off, so this may be a read error. The V and J genes are TRBV5-5 and TRBJ2-7; 9 nucleotides line up with TRBD1. The V gene's germline CDR1 is SGHKS and CDR2 YYEKEE (reference sequence). This CDR3 contains 16 residues. DNA of the CDR3: TGTGCCAGCAACTTGGCAGTTGGGACAGGGACCTACGAGCAGTACTTC. Its protein is CASNLAVGTGTYEQYF.

As to this clonotype: The CDR3 does not close with the conserved phenylalanine or tryptophan, likely indicating a read error. This chain joins TRBV4-1 and TRBJ1-5; D is unresolved. Germline CDR1 reads MGHRA; CDR2 reads YSYEKL. Trimming shortened V by 4 bases and J by 5 bases, and 15 bases separated the two germline ends. The CDR3 has 15 amino acids. In DNA, the CDR3 is TGCGCCAGCAGCCCATTTGGTGGTTTATATCAGCCCCAGCATCTT. Translation: CASSPFGGLYQPQHL.

Concerning this clonotype: Compared with germline, one end of the junction differs, possibly owing to a read error. V is TRBV4-2 and J is TRBJ2-1; no firm D call. Germline V lookup: CDR1 LGHNA, CDR2 YNFKEQ. The CDR3 spans 14 residues. Here the CDR3 reads CANTQEYQYNEQFF. Here the CDR3 DNA reads TGTGCCAACACCCAAGAGTACCAGTACAATGAACAGTTCTTC.

The V gene is TRBV11-2, the J gene TRBJ2-3; 7 positions agree with TRBD2. The V gene end was trimmed by 8 bases and the J gene end by 5 bases; junction bases not matched to a gene: 13. Germline V CDR1 and CDR2: SGHAT, FQNNGV. The CDR3 has 15 residues. The CDR3 DNA follows: TGTGCCAGCGCGGGGGACGTGAGGAGTGGAGATACGCAGTATTTT. Its translation is CASAGDVRSGDTQYF.

Points on this clonotype: A clone one base away is much larger, so this may be a read error. This chain joins TRBV14 and TRBJ2-4, with D unresolved. This CDR3 has 14 residues. Germline V CDR1 and CDR2: SGHDN, FVKESK. The ends were cut back, 8 bases at V and 0 bases at J, with 11 bases in the middle. The CDR3 loop is CASAHSLAKNIQYF. The CDR3 DNA reads TGTGCCAGCGCACACTCTCTAGCCAAAAACATTCAGTACTTC. The whole variable domain, remainder taken from reference TRBV14 and TRBJ2-4, is EAGVTQFPSHSVIEKGQTVTLRCDPISGHDNLYWYRRVMGKEIKFLLHFVKESKQDESGMPNNRFLAERTGGTYSTLKVQPAELEDSGVYFCASAHSLAKNIQYFGAGTRLSVL.

About this clonotype itself: The conserved phenylalanine or tryptophan normally closing the CDR3 is absent here, so this likely arose from a read error. This chain connects TRBV4-1 to TRBJ1-3; D remains ambiguous. Trimming stripped 3 bases from V and 3 bases from J, with 9 bases between. This CDR3 contains 14 residues. In germline, CDR1 is MGHRA, CDR2 YSYEKL. This CDR3 reads CASSQVIVGNTIYY. The CDR3 DNA is TGCGCCAGCAGCCAGGTGATTGTTGGAAACACCATATATTAT.

Only a few counts were recorded for this clonotype. The chain combines TRBV28 with TRBJ2-5, with D maybe TRBD2 (5 bases). Per the germline V gene, CDR1 is MDHEN and CDR2 is SYDVKM. The CDR3 is 17 amino acids. The germline V and J ends were trimmed by 4 bases and 2 bases, with 20 bases remaining between them. Here the CDR3 DNA reads TGTGCCAGCAGTTCCATTACGGACCGGACTCTACAAGAGACCCAGTACTTC. Protein sequence: CASSSITDRTLQETQYF.

This clonotype has a count of ten or more. V gene TRBV12-3 or TRBV12-4 combines with J gene TRBJ1-5; unclear D gene. The V gene lost 6 bases and the J gene lost 0 bases, with 9 bases spanning the gap. This CDR3 has 14 amino acids. CDR3 nucleotide sequence: TGTGCCAGCAGCCGACCCTATAGCAATCAGCCCCAGCATTTT. It translates to CASSRPYSNQPQHF.

Details on this clonotype: A single base separates this from a much larger clone, so it may be a read error. The genes are TRBV11-2 and TRBJ2-3; TRBD1 is a possible D gene (5 bases). The ends were cut back, 8 bases at V and 0 bases at J, with 21 bases in the middle. There are 17 residues in the CDR3. The germline V gene has CDR1 SGHAT and CDR2 FQNNGV. CDR3 nucleotide sequence: TGTGCCAGCGGCTCCGGAAGGGGTAGAACTAGCACAGATACGCAGTATTTT. Its translation is CASGSGRGRTSTDTQYF.

As for this clonotype: A much larger clone differs by one base, so this may be a read error. Likely a read error: the CDR3 ends without its conserved phenylalanine or tryptophan. The chain combines TRBV10-2 with TRBJ1-2, with TRBD1 matching over 8 bases. V dropped 4 bases and J dropped 3; count of bases not matched to a gene: 4. The germline CDR1 and CDR2 sequences are WSHSY and SAAADI. CDR3 length equals 14 residues. Here the CDR3 reads CASSATGGDYGYTI. CDR3 coding DNA: TGCGCCAGCAGTGCCACAGGGGGGGACTATGGCTACACCATC.

A remark on this clonotype: Germline and junction disagree at one end, which may indicate a read error. This chain joins TRBV5-1 and TRBJ2-5; 8 nucleotides agree with TRBD2. In germline, CDR1 is SGHRS, CDR2 YFSETQ. The CDR3 sequence is 16 residues long. This chain's CDR3 is CTSSPFPGLGVETQYF. Written as DNA, the CDR3 is TGCACCAGCAGCCCCTTTCCGGGACTAGGGGTAGAGACCCAGTACTTC. Using reference TRBV5-1 and TRBJ2-5 for the parts outside the CDR3, the full variable domain is KAGVTQTPRYLIKTRGQQVTLSCSPISGHRSVSWYQQTPGQGLQFLFEYFSETQRNKGNFPGRFSGRQFSNSRSEMNVSTLELGDSALYLCTSSPFPGLGVETQYFGPGTRLLVL.

Points on this clonotype: The CDR3 carries no conserved terminal phenylalanine or tryptophan, so it likely arises from a read error. The DNA is omitted, as the CDR3 cannot be located on it reliably, and the CDR3 follows TCRdb's listing. The V gene is TRBV11-2, the J gene TRBJ1-1; TRBD1 is the table's D call, not checked against the DNA. Both ends counted, the CDR3 spans 14 residues. Germline loops: CDR1 SGHAT, CDR2 FQNNGV. This chain's CDR3 is CASSPDRGGNEASL.

This chain connects TRBV20-1 to TRBJ2-3; the D is unclear. There are 15 residues in the CDR3. The V end lost 1 base, the J end lost 2 bases, and 13 bases lay between the germline ends. CDR1 and CDR2 from the germline V gene are DFQATT and SNEGSKA (reference sequence). In DNA form, the CDR3 reads TGCAGTGCTAGAGCGCTAGTGGTCCTCACAGATACGCAGTATTTT. This gives the protein CSARALVVLTDTQYF.

The chain recombines TRBV6-1 with TRBJ2-4; D is unclear. Trimming removed 3 bases from V and 0 bases from J, with 24 bases in between. In germline, CDR1 is MNHNS, CDR2 SASEGT. This CDR3 has 20 amino acids. CDR3 DNA sequence: TGTGCCAGCAGTGAGACTCCGGACGCACTTGTGAACTTAGCCAAAAACATTCAGTACTTC. Translating gives CASSETPDALVNLAKNIQYF.

This clonotype was seen only once. V and J are TRBV4-2 and TRBJ2-5; 9 bases fit TRBD2. Trimming at V came to 0 bases and at J to 4 bases, leaving 9 bases not matched to a gene. This CDR3 is built from 17 residues. The germline V gene has CDR1 LGHNA and CDR2 YNFKEQ. This CDR3 is CASSQDLAGALLETQYF. CDR3 in DNA: TGTGCCAGCAGCCAAGATTTAGCGGGGGCCCTTCTAGAGACCCAGTACTTC.

With respect to this clonotype: Compared with germline, one end of the junction differs, possibly owing to a read error. The J gene is TRBJ2-7, the V gene TRBV6-6; perhaps TRBD2 as D (5 bases). Germline CDR1 MNHNY, CDR2 SVGAGI (reference sequence). The CDR3 sequence is 15 residues long. CDR3 protein: CVSSYASGNSYEQYF. The CDR3 nucleotides read TGTGTCAGCAGTTACGCGAGCGGAAACTCCTACGAGCAGTACTTC.

Notes on this clonotype: Compared with germline, one end of the junction differs, possibly owing to a read error. The chain has TRBV11-2 and TRBJ2-1; TRBD2 agrees at 7 bases. The CDR3 spans 15 residues. From germline, CDR1 is SGHAT and CDR2 FQNNGV. The CDR3 sequence is CAGSSQRGSYIEHFF. The CDR3 DNA is TGTGCCGGCAGCTCGCAGCGGGGCTCCTACATTGAGCATTTCTTC.